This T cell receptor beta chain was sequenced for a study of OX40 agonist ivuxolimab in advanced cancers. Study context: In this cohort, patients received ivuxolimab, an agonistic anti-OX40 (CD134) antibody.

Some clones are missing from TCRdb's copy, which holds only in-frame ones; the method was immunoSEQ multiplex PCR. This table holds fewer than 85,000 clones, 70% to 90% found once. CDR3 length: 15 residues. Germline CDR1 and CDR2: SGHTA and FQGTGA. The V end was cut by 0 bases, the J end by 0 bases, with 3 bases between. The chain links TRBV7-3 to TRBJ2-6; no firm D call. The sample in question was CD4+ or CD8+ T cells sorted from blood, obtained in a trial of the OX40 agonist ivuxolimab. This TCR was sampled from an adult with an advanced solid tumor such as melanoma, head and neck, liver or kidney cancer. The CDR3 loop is CASSLTFSGANVLTF. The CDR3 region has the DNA TGTGCCAGCAGCTTAACTTTCTCTGGGGCCAACGTCCTGACTTTC.